This T cell receptor (beta chain) was retrieved from a study of T cell repertoires in cytomegalovirus infection. Study summary: Use of recently identified HLA-C-restricted and well-studied HLA-B-restricted CMV epitopes was part of the study. In public TCR beta signatures, there were indications of both CMV infection and matching HLA type. The study's findings and limits: HLA-C-restricted CMV-specific TCR beta clonotypes prevailed in the ex vivo response.

TCRdb recomputed calls from the reads with MiXCR, one row per CDR3 protein. This sample yields around 300,000 distinct CDR3 sequences, of which under 25% are seen a single time; around 20% belongs to the top ten. V lost 6 bases and J 1 base, leaving 12 bases between the germline ends. This CDR3 is 15 amino acids long. CDR1 and CDR2 from the germline V gene are SEHNR and FQNEAQ (reference sequence). On this clonotype: What it binds is not known.

This receptor was identified in a human donor in good health (CMV status not recorded). Some clones in this sample may be carry-over from other donors' samples. The gene calls are TRBV7-9 and TRBJ2-2, with a possible D match to TRBD1 (6 bases). This specimen consisted of cultured PBMCs, obtained from culture after CMV antigen stimulation. The CDR3 here is CASRSRTVNTGELFF. CDR3 DNA sequence: TGTGCCAGCAGGTCAAGGACAGTGAACACCGGGGAGCTGTTTTTT.